Included here is one T cell receptor (beta chain) sequence, with context. The CDR3 loop spans 14 amino acids. Germline trimming cut 8 bases from V and 4 bases from J; bases unmatched to any gene: 7. The germline V gene has CDR1 LNHDA and CDR2 SQIVND (reference sequence). Assay used: immunoSEQ multiplex PCR; TCRdb lists only in-frame clones, some missing. In the table there are roughly 170,000 clones, 75% to 85% of which are singletons. This specimen belongs to a study of blood T cell repertoires in COVID-19. Study details: The analysed material was cDNA or gDNA that came from T cells, B-cell-depleted T cells, or PBMCs.

The clonotype comes from a woman aged 60-75 years with COVID-19, enrolled during active disease. The chain is built from TRBV19 and TRBJ1-1; the match to TRBD1 covers 10 bases. Sequencing used peripheral blood. The CDR3 bases are TGTGCCAGTGACAGGGGGCGATTGGGCACTGAAGCTTTCTTT. Translation: CASDRGRLGTEAFF.